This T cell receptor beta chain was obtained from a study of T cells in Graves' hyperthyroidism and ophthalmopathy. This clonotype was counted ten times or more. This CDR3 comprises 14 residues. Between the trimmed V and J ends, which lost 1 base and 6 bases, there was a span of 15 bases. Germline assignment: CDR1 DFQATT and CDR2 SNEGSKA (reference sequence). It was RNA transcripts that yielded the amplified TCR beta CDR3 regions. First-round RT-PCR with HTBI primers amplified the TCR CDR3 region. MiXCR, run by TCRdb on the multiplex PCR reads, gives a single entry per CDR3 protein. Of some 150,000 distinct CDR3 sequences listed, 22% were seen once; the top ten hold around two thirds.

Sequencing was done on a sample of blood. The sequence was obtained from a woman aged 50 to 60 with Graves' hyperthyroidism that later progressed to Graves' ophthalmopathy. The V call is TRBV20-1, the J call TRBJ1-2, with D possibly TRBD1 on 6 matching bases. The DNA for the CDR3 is TGCAGTGCTAGAGCCGGGGTGGGGGCGGATGGCTACACCTTC. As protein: CSARAGVGADGYTF.